This TCR beta chain is drawn from a study of blood T cell repertoires in COVID-19. This clone has more than one count but fewer than ten. Here immunoSEQ multiplex PCR was the method, and the copy in TCRdb shows in-frame clones only, minus some. The data contain about 160,000 clones, roughly 85% of them singletons. The source is a human donor with acute or convalescent COVID-19. The donor label of this sample is uncertain. The specimen sequenced was peripheral blood.

The CDR3 nucleotides are TGTGCCAGCAGCCCCCCCGCCAGGGACTACAATCAGCCCCAGCATTTT. This gives the protein CASSPPARDYNQPQHF. J is TRBJ1-5 and V is TRBV5-7; tentative D call: TRBD1 (5 bases). TRBV5-7 belongs to the ORF category, with a function that is uncertain. The CDR3 spans 16 residues. The V and J ends lost 4 bases and 3 bases respectively, with 17 bases between them.